The 28 T cell receptor beta chains below come from one sample, sequenced in a study of response to subunit inactivated influenza vaccine. TCRdb re-derived calls from the RT-PCR reads in MiXCR, one entry per CDR3 protein. The repertoire includes about 650,000 distinct CDR3 sequences, 11% to 15% of them detected once, and less than 8.5% sits in the top ten. The sequencing used PBMCs from blood, collected approximately 15 days before vaccination. All receptors come from a man aged 50 to 59 who received an inactivated influenza vaccine.

There are a few counts of this clonotype. The chain employs TRBV28 and TRBJ1-2; no clear D gene. The germline CDR1 and CDR2 sequences are MDHEN and SYDVKM. V lost 2 bases, J lost 2 bases, and 12 bases lay in between. CDR3 length: 15 amino acids. CDR3 coding DNA: TGTGCCAGCAGTTTAAGCCCCGACGGGAACTATGGCTACACCTTC. Protein: CASSLSPDGNYGYTF.

This clonotype came up many times. The gene calls are TRBV12-3 or TRBV12-4 and TRBJ1-2, with 8 bases matching TRBD1. The CDR3 is 17 residues long. The V gene end was trimmed by 1 base and the J gene end by 5 bases; junction bases not matched to a gene: 12. CDR3 amino acids: CASSLGPTGQGRYGYTF. CDR3 sequence (DNA): TGTGCCAGCAGTTTAGGCCCTACTGGACAGGGCCGATATGGCTACACCTTC.

The sample holds a few counts of this clonotype. The rearrangement joins TRBV7-9 to TRBJ1-1; TRBD1 aligns across 7 bases. Germline CDR1 and CDR2: SEHNR and FQNEAQ (reference sequence). This CDR3 is built from 16 residues. Losses at the gene ends were 4 bases for V and 1 base for J; bases not matched to a gene: 9. The CDR3 sequence is CASSSPVGTENTEAFF. The CDR3 region has the DNA TGTGCCAGCAGCTCCCCCGTGGGGACAGAGAACACTGAAGCTTTCTTT.

The rearrangement uses TRBV5-1 and TRBJ2-6; D is undetermined. Trimming took 4 bases from V and 1 from J, leaving 15 bases between them. The germline V gene encodes CDR1 SGHRS and CDR2 YFSETQ. The CDR3 has 17 amino acids. CDR3 loop: CASSPDVLSSGANVLTF. In DNA, the CDR3 is TGCGCCAGCAGCCCCGACGTCCTAAGTTCTGGGGCCAACGTCCTGACTTTC.

The chain joins TRBV25-1 to TRBJ2-7, with D maybe TRBD1 (6 bases). Germline CDR1 reads MGHDK; CDR2 reads SYGVNS. Deletions cut 8 bases from V and 1 base from J, with 12 bases between. The CDR3 consists of 13 residues. CDR3 DNA: TGTGCCAGCGAGGGACACCAATCCTACGAGCAGTACTTC. Translating it yields CASEGHQSYEQYF.

This clonotype occurred many times. CDR3 sequence: CASTSGAFNSPLHF. In nucleotides, the CDR3 is TGTGCCAGCACCTCGGGAGCCTTTAATTCACCCCTCCACTTT. V and J are TRBV12-3 or TRBV12-4 and TRBJ1-6; no reliable D call. The CDR3 extends over 14 amino acids. V shed 7 bases and J shed 6 bases, with 13 bases lying between them.

The chain combines TRBV20-1 with TRBJ2-7; 12 bases align to TRBD2. This CDR3 comprises 14 residues. Trimming cost V 3 bases and J 5 bases; bases outside gene matches: 5. Germline CDR1 DFQATT, CDR2 SNEGSKA (reference sequence). This chain's CDR3 is CSASPTSGSHEQYF. The CDR3 region has the DNA TGCAGTGCTAGCCCGACTAGCGGGAGTCACGAGCAGTACTTC.

This chain connects TRBV12-3 or TRBV12-4 to TRBJ1-4; 8 bases line up with TRBD1. This CDR3 has 15 residues. Trimming cost V 3 bases and J 4 bases; bases outside gene matches: 4. The CDR3 nucleotides are TGTGCCAGCAGTTTGGAGGGACAGGTTAATGAAAAACTGTTTTTT. This translates into CASSLEGQVNEKLFF.

The sample holds many counts of this clonotype. The chain combines TRBV6-2 or TRBV6-3 with TRBJ2-2; 8 bases agree with TRBD2. The junction had 9 bases not matched to a gene; V was cut back by 4 bases and J by 5 bases. CDR1 is MNHEY, CDR2 SVGEGT, per germline. CDR3 size: 16 residues. CDR3: CASSSSAGALTGELFF. CDR3 nucleotide sequence: TGTGCCAGCAGTTCATCAGCGGGAGCCCTAACCGGGGAGCTGTTTTTT.

This clonotype was observed many times. This chain uses TRBV6-5 with TRBJ1-2; the D gene is possibly TRBD1 (6 bases). This CDR3 has 13 amino acids. Trimming stripped 6 bases from V and 2 bases from J, with 10 bases between. Per the germline V gene, CDR1 is MNHEY and CDR2 is SVGAGI. The CDR3 region is CASRYTGNYGYTF. CDR3 coding DNA: TGTGCCAGCAGATATACAGGGAACTATGGCTACACCTTC.

V usage is TRBV11-2 and J usage is TRBJ2-6; 11 nucleotides line up with TRBD1. The CDR3 runs 18 residues. Germline V gene sequence: CDR1 SGHAT, CDR2 FQNNGV. Trimming removed 6 bases from V and 2 bases from J; junction bases left unmatched: 9. CDR3 coding DNA: TGTGCCAGCAGAGAGACCGGGACAGGGGGAACTGGGGCCAACGTCCTGACTTTC. Protein sequence: CASRETGTGGTGANVLTF.

Comment on this clonotype: A much larger clone lies a single base off, so this may be a read error. The J gene is TRBJ2-5, the V gene TRBV11-2, with 8 bases matching TRBD1. The CDR3 totals 13 residues. CDR1 SGHAT and CDR2 FQNNGV come from the germline V gene. CDR3 residues: CACRGQGQETQYF. The CDR3 DNA reads TGTGCCTGCAGAGGACAGGGTCAAGAGACCCAGTACTTC. The complete variable domain, with remaining parts taken from reference TRBV11-2 and TRBJ2-5, reads EAGVAQSPRYKIIEKRQSVAFWCNPISGHATLYWYQQILGQGPKLLIQFQNNGVVDDSQLPKDRFSAERLKGVDSTLKIQPAKLEDSAVYLCACRGQGQETQYFGPGTRLLVL.

This clonotype was observed a handful of times. The chain links TRBV28 to TRBJ2-2; D tentatively fits TRBD1 or TRBD2 (5 bases each). CDR3 length: 16 residues. Trimming took off 3 bases at V and 6 bases at J, with 17 bases between the two ends. Germline loops: CDR1 MDHEN, CDR2 SYDVKM. The DNA for the CDR3 is TGTGCCAGCAGTTTCTATGGGGACCCTCCCCCCGGGGAGCTGTTTTTT. Protein sequence: CASSFYGDPPPGELFF.

This clonotype was found once. The chain recombines TRBV15 with TRBJ2-1; D uncertain. The length of the CDR3 is 12 residues. The V and J ends lost 1 base and 8 bases respectively, with 6 bases between them. Germline V lookup: CDR1 LNHNV, CDR2 YYDKDF (reference sequence). This chain's CDR3 is CATSRGVDEQFF. The CDR3, as DNA: TGTGCCACCAGCAGAGGTGTCGATGAGCAGTTCTTC.

This clonotype was recorded a few times. This chain uses TRBV5-1 with TRBJ1-6; D gene unclear. The V gene's germline CDR1 is SGHRS and CDR2 YFSETQ. Trimming shortened V by 2 bases and J by 6 bases, and 15 bases separated the two germline ends. This CDR3 is built from 16 residues. The CDR3 protein is CASSFDSTGANSPLHF. The CDR3 nucleotides are TGCGCCAGCAGCTTTGACTCAACGGGAGCTAATTCACCCCTCCACTTT.

The V gene is TRBV15, the J gene TRBJ2-3; maybe TRBD1 (5 bases). Trimming stripped 0 bases from V and 6 bases from J, with 16 bases between. The V gene's germline CDR1 is LNHNV and CDR2 YYDKDF (reference sequence). CDR3 size: 16 residues. The CDR3 loop reads CATSRDTHRTGDTQYF. CDR3 coding DNA: TGTGCCACCAGCAGAGATACCCACAGGACCGGGGATACGCAGTATTTT.

Only a few counts were recorded for this clonotype. The V call is TRBV28, the J call TRBJ2-1; 11 bases are a match to TRBD2. Germline lookup yields CDR1 MDHEN and CDR2 SYDVKM. V was clipped by 5 bases and J by 7 bases; unmatched bases: 7. This CDR3 is built from 15 residues. This chain's CDR3 is CASSPTSGNSNEQFF. The CDR3 region has the DNA TGTGCCAGCAGTCCGACTAGCGGGAATTCGAATGAGCAGTTCTTC.

Of note for this clonotype: At one boundary the junction diverges from the germline segment, which might be a read error. The chain joins TRBV12-3 or TRBV12-4 to TRBJ1-1; weak D call: TRBD1 (6 bases). The CDR3 consists of 15 residues. This chain's CDR3 is CASIPAGQMNTEACF. CDR3 nucleotides: TGTGCCAGCATACCGGCGGGACAAATGAACACTGAAGCTTGCTTT.

V usage is TRBV29-1 and J usage is TRBJ2-7; a weak D match, TRBD1 (6 bases). CDR3 length equals 14 residues. Germline V gene lookup returns CDR1 SQVTM and CDR2 ANQGSEA. The V end lost 4 bases, the J end lost 4 bases, and 17 bases lay between the germline ends. The CDR3 here is CSVGGVDSRYEQYF. Written as DNA, the CDR3 is TGCAGCGTTGGGGGAGTGGACAGTCGATACGAGCAGTACTTC.

The sample holds a few counts of this clonotype. This sequence joins TRBV7-9 and TRBJ1-1; maybe TRBD1 (6 bases). This CDR3 is built from 15 residues. Trimming removed 5 bases from V and 4 bases from J, with 17 bases in between. Germline V gives CDR1 SEHNR, CDR2 FQNEAQ (reference sequence). This CDR3 is CASSPTGYGGTEAFF. The CDR3 nucleotides are TGTGCCAGCAGCCCTACAGGGTATGGGGGCACTGAAGCTTTCTTT.

This clonotype has a count of ten or more. The chain uses TRBV4-2 and TRBJ2-5; 7 nucleotides agree with TRBD2. V lost 6 bases, J lost 5 bases, and 9 bases stayed unmatched. This CDR3 comprises 14 residues. Germline V gene lookup returns CDR1 LGHNA and CDR2 YNFKEQ. The CDR3 DNA reads TGTGCCAGCAGTGCGGCGGGAGTGGGGGAGACCCAGTACTTC. Translating it yields CASSAAGVGETQYF.

This rearrangement joins TRBV25-1 to TRBJ1-2, with 7 positions matching TRBD1. V gave up 2 bases and J gave up 5 bases; unmatched junction bases: 5. Germline V CDR1 and CDR2: MGHDK, SYGVNS. This CDR3 comprises 14 residues. This CDR3 is CASSEIGQEYGYTF. CDR3 coding DNA: TGTGCCAGCAGTGAAATCGGACAGGAGTATGGCTACACCTTC.

A few counts support this clonotype. The chain combines TRBV25-1 with TRBJ1-1; 7 bases are a match to TRBD1. This CDR3 contains 16 residues. CDR1 and CDR2 (germline): MGHDK, SYGVNS. V shed 2 bases, J shed 5 bases, and the junction held 11 bases outside the gene matches. Here the CDR3 DNA reads TGTGCCAGCAGTGAAACTTTAGACAGGGAAAGAACTGAAGCTTTCTTT. This encodes CASSETLDRERTEAFF.

J is TRBJ2-3 and V is TRBV20-1; 15 bases line up with TRBD2. Germline V gives CDR1 DFQATT, CDR2 SNEGSKA (reference sequence). The length of the CDR3 is 17 residues. V lost 1 base, J lost 3 bases, and 5 bases stayed unmatched. CDR3 residues: CSARAGTSGRKTDTQYF. DNA of the CDR3: TGCAGTGCTAGAGCCGGGACTAGCGGGAGGAAGACAGATACGCAGTATTTT.

This clonotype was observed a handful of times. This chain joins TRBV7-8 and TRBJ1-2; D gene uncertain. Trimming removed 1 base at V and 7 bases at J, with 13 bases between. Germline V gene data show CDR1 as SGHVS and CDR2 as FQNEAQ. This CDR3 has 14 residues. CDR3 sequence reads: CASSLDWAKGGYTF. The CDR3 coding sequence is TGTGCCAGCAGCTTAGATTGGGCTAAGGGTGGCTACACCTTC.

This clonotype was seen a handful of times. The chain uses TRBV12-3 or TRBV12-4 and TRBJ1-5; no firm D call. The CDR3 is 17 residues long. V lost 6 bases and J 5 bases, leaving 23 bases between the germline ends. CDR3 nucleotide sequence: TGTGCCAGCAGCCTTAAACTCGGAGCGGGCCCCTATCAGCCCCAGCATTTT. Amino acid sequence: CASSLKLGAGPYQPQHF.

This clonotype was picked up a small number of times. In DNA form, the CDR3 reads TGCGCCAGCACTCCCACAGCGGGCTTCACAGATACGCAGTATTTT. It codes for CASTPTAGFTDTQYF. The chain employs TRBV10-2 and TRBJ2-3; possibly TRBD2 for D (6 bases). The V and J ends lost 7 bases and 2 bases respectively, with 16 bases between them. The V gene's germline CDR1 is WSHSY and CDR2 SAAADI. CDR3 length: 15 amino acids.

This chain links TRBV7-6 with TRBJ2-1; D unresolved. The CDR3 is 20 amino acids. CDR1 and CDR2 from the germline V gene are SGHVS and FNYEAQ. V gave up 0 bases and J gave up 0 bases, with 21 bases separating them. In DNA, the CDR3 is TGTGCCAGCAGCTTAGCGGGGTATAGGCTAGTGTCCCCCTCCTACAATGAGCAGTTCTTC. Its translation: CASSLAGYRLVSPSYNEQFF.